Presented here are 17 T cell receptor beta chains from one specimen sequenced in a study of regulatory T cells in long-lasting Graves disease. The sample's time point: newly diagnosed GD, antithyroid drugs for less than 3 months. Construction of the TCR library relied on RNA isolated from PBMCs. Arm-PCR of CDR3 regions with iRepertoire HTBI primers generated TCR beta libraries. In TCRdb, the multiplex PCR reads were re-called with MiXCR into one record per CDR3 protein. The repertoire holds a few hundred thousand distinct CDR3 sequences, with about 18% as singletons. The same data also contributed to another study, on T cells in Graves' hyperthyroidism and ophthalmopathy.

Sequencing used peripheral blood mononuclear cells (PBMCs), obtained at new diagnosis, from a patient treated with antithyroid drugs. The receptors originated from a woman in her 30s with Graves disease.

The V and J genes are TRBV4-1 and TRBJ1-3, with 9 bases that match TRBD1. V gave up 4 bases and J gave up 0 bases; unmatched junction bases: 7. The CDR3 length is 17 residues. CDR1 is MGHRA and CDR2 is YSYEKL in the germline V gene. CDR3: CASSLIPTGGSGNTIYF. In DNA form, the CDR3 reads TGCGCCAGCAGCCTCATACCGACAGGGGGCTCTGGAAACACCATATATTTT.

The chain is built from TRBV7-3 and TRBJ2-1, with D maybe TRBD2 (7 bases). With 5 bases removed from V and 8 bases from J, the gap between germline ends came to 22 bases. This CDR3 is 16 amino acids long. CDR1 SGHTA and CDR2 FQGTGA come from the germline V gene. The CDR3 sequence: CASSPPPGEGVHEQFF. CDR3 sequence (DNA): TGTGCCAGCAGCCCACCCCCAGGGGAGGGGGTCCATGAGCAGTTCTTC.

On this clonotype: With a much larger clone just one base away, this may be a read error. V is TRBV2 and J is TRBJ1-1; possibly TRBD1 for D (5 bases). The CDR3 has 13 residues. Trimming pared 1 base from V and 8 bases from J, leaving 11 bases between. CDR1 is SNHLY, CDR2 FYNNEI, per germline. DNA of the CDR3: TGTGCCAGCAGTGAAGTAGGACACAAGGAAGCTTTCTTT. Its translation: CASSEVGHKEAFF.

The chain recombines TRBV12-5 with TRBJ2-1, with a tentative D call TRBD1 (6 bases). CDR3 length equals 15 residues. CDR1 is LGHNT and CDR2 is FRNRAP in the germline V gene. The V end was cut by 0 bases, the J end by 6 bases, with 12 bases between. CDR3 in amino acids: CASGLVQGLGNEQFF. The CDR3 DNA reads TGTGCTAGTGGTTTGGTACAGGGTTTGGGCAATGAGCAGTTCTTC.

This clonotype was seen ten or more times. The chain joins TRBV20-1 to TRBJ2-7, with TRBD1 identical over 8 bases. The trim removed 4 bases at V and 5 bases at J, leaving 10 bases unmatched. Germline values: CDR1 DFQATT, CDR2 SNEGSKA (reference sequence). This CDR3 region has 14 residues. The CDR3 loop is CSATGQGKEDEQYF. The CDR3 nucleotides read TGCAGTGCTACCGGACAGGGAAAGGAAGACGAGCAGTACTTC.

A word on this clonotype: The likely explanation is a read error, given a far larger clone one base away. The rearrangement joins TRBV20-1 to TRBJ2-1; 9 bases align to TRBD1. The CDR3 runs 16 residues. Losses at the gene ends were 3 bases for V and 10 bases for J; bases not matched to a gene: 16. The germline V gene has CDR1 DFQATT and CDR2 SNEGSKA (reference sequence). The CDR3 loop reads CSASVWDRVSSYEQFF. The CDR3 DNA follows: TGCAGTGCTAGTGTATGGGACAGGGTGAGCTCCTACGAGCAGTTCTTC.

With respect to this clonotype: This likely reflects a read error, since a far larger clone is one base away. This chain joins TRBV11-2 and TRBJ1-2, with TRBD1 identical over 8 bases. This CDR3 is built from 15 residues. V shed 5 bases, J shed 5 bases, and the junction held 10 bases outside the gene matches. The germline CDR1 and CDR2 sequences are SGHAT and FQNNGV. The CDR3 loop is CASSPSDDRGYGYTF. The DNA of the CDR3 is TGTGCCAGCAGCCCATCGGACGACAGGGGATATGGCTACACCTTC.

In DNA form, the CDR3 reads TGCGCCAGCAGCCCAGGAGGGACAGGGATTAGGACCGGGGAGCTGTTTTTT. The encoded protein is CASSPGGTGIRTGELFF. The chain has TRBV5-1 and TRBJ2-2; 9 bases are shared with TRBD1. The trim removed 4 bases at V and 5 bases at J, leaving 12 bases unmatched. This CDR3 comprises 17 residues. CDR1 and CDR2 (germline): SGHRS, YFSETQ.

The chain has TRBV10-3 and TRBJ2-2, with 8 bases aligning to TRBD1. Germline V gene sequence: CDR1 ENHRY, CDR2 SYGVKD. V lost 5 bases to trimming and J lost 4 bases; unmatched junction nucleotides: 12. The CDR3 is made up of 17 amino acids. The CDR3 sequence is CAISREDRVATTGELFF. For the CDR3, the DNA is TGTGCCATCAGTAGAGAGGACAGGGTGGCCACCACCGGGGAGCTGTTTTTT.

This clonotype was picked up a small number of times. This sequence joins TRBV7-9 and TRBJ1-1; tentatively, D is TRBD1 (5 bases). CDR1 is SEHNR and CDR2 is FQNEAQ in the germline V gene (reference sequence). CDR3 length equals 16 residues. The V and J ends lost 5 bases and 1 base respectively, with 17 bases between them. CDR3 nucleotides: TGTGCCAGCAGCCCCGGTAAGGGGAGATCGAACACTGAAGCTTTCTTT. Residues: CASSPGKGRSNTEAFF.

At least ten counts were recorded for this clonotype. The chain links TRBV3-1 to TRBJ1-6; a weak D match, TRBD1 (5 bases). Germline values: CDR1 LGHDT, CDR2 YNNKEL (reference sequence). This CDR3 is built from 14 residues. Trimming pared 0 bases from V and 9 bases from J, leaving 9 bases between. CDR3 in amino acids: CASSQEGRGSPLHF. The CDR3 DNA reads as TGTGCCAGCAGCCAAGAGGGGCGGGGTTCACCCCTCCACTTT.

This clonotype was seen at least ten times. The rearrangement joins TRBV7-8 to TRBJ1-6, with a tentative D call TRBD1 (6 bases). Looked up from germline, CDR1 is SGHVS and CDR2 is FQNEAQ. The CDR3 spans 16 residues. The ends were cut back, 2 bases at V and 5 bases at J, with 13 bases in the middle. This CDR3 is CASSLYRDINNSPLHF. DNA of the CDR3: TGTGCCAGCAGCTTATACCGGGACATAAATAATTCACCCCTCCACTTT.

This clonotype was detected ten times or more. The rearrangement uses TRBV3-1 and TRBJ1-4, with D unresolved. Deletions cut 0 bases from V and 5 bases from J, with 7 bases between. This CDR3 has 14 residues. The germline gives CDR1 LGHDT, CDR2 YNNKEL (reference sequence). This chain's CDR3 is CASSQDYGNEKLFF. DNA of the CDR3: TGTGCCAGCAGCCAAGACTATGGAAATGAAAAACTGTTTTTT. Drawing the rest from reference TRBV3-1 and TRBJ1-4, the complete variable domain is DTAVSQTPKYLVTQMGNDKSIKCEQNLGHDTMYWYKQDSKKFLKIMFSYNNKELIINETVPNRFSPKSPDKAHLNLHINSLELGDSAVYFCASSQDYGNEKLFFGSGTQLSVL.

Turning to this clonotype: A far larger clone is one base from this, pointing to a likely read error. The V gene is TRBV2, the J gene TRBJ2-7; 7 nucleotides match TRBD1. Per the germline V gene, CDR1 is SNHLY and CDR2 is FYNNEI. The V segment lost 4 bases and the J segment 7 bases; nucleotides outside the gene matches: 4. CDR3 size: 12 residues. CDR3 nucleotides: TGTGCCAGCAGTGTCAGGGGGAATGAGCAGTACTTC. Residues: CASSVRGNEQYF.

Many counts were recorded for this clonotype. CDR3 bases: TGTGCCAGCGGGCCAGAAGAAGGAGTCAGGAACACTGAAGCTTTCTTT. Translated: CASGPEEGVRNTEAFF. This chain links TRBV6-1 with TRBJ1-1; D remains ambiguous. With 8 bases removed from V and 1 base from J, the gap between germline ends came to 20 bases. Germline CDR1 reads MNHNS; CDR2 reads SASEGT. CDR3 length: 16 residues.

As to this clonotype: A far larger clone is off by one base, so a read error is likely. The CDR3 bases are TGTGCCAGCAGCCGACTGGATACTGGACAGACACAAGAGACCCAGTACTTC. This codes for CASSRLDTGQTQETQYF. The genes are TRBV2 and TRBJ2-5; weak D call: TRBD1 (6 bases). This CDR3 is built from 17 residues. Trimming pared 6 bases from V and 2 bases from J, leaving 22 bases between. Germline CDR1 reads SNHLY; CDR2 reads FYNNEI.

This clonotype showed up many times. The J gene is TRBJ2-5, the V gene TRBV7-9; D is unclear. This CDR3 has 15 residues. The V gene's germline CDR1 is SEHNR and CDR2 FQNEAQ (reference sequence). Trimming left V 5 bases short and J 1 base short, with 14 bases between. The CDR3: CASSQTDGPQETQYF. As DNA, the CDR3 is TGTGCCAGCAGCCAAACGGACGGACCCCAAGAGACCCAGTACTTC.